This TCR beta chain was captured in a study of metastatic and nonmetastatic thyroid tumors. Regarding the study as a whole: Malignant tumors reportedly showed significantly higher TCR beta diversity than benign nodules in both blood and tumor.

TCRdb re-analyzed the PCR reads using MiXCR. Of fewer than 25,000 clones listed, less than 20% are singletons. Nobody among the patients had been given any treatment before thyroid surgery. V shed 3 bases and J 0 bases; nucleotides not matched to a gene: 9. CDR1 and CDR2 from the germline V gene are SGDLS and YYNGEE. The CDR3 sequence is 17 residues long. This clone appeared many times. Its antigen is currently unknown. The sequenced material came from adjacent normal tissue. This sequence originates from a male donor with papillary thyroid cancer or a benign thyroid nodule (not recorded which). Some clones in this sample may be carry-over from other donors' samples. V gene TRBV9 combines with J gene TRBJ1-3; TRBD1 matches 7 bases. CDR3 in amino acids: CASSATTGLNSGNTIYF. The DNA for the CDR3 is TGTGCCAGCAGCGCGACGACAGGGCTAAACTCTGGAAACACCATATATTTT.